This TCR beta chain stems from a study of neurological immune-mediated disorders. Study-wide results and caveats: Phylogenetic grouping assigned the repertoires of 18 of 34 multiple sclerosis patients to a single related-CDR3 cluster, which may represent a signature.

The sample holds a few counts of this clonotype. Its antigen is as yet unknown. Synthesis of cDNA was carried out by template-switch 5'RACE. The reaction used 10-nucleotide random UMIs. TCRdb ran MiXCR on the 5' RACE reads and lists one entry per CDR3 protein. Of some 57,000 distinct CDR3 sequences listed, 3% to 4% are singletons. The ends lost 0 bases at V and 4 bases at J; junction bases unmatched: 5. The CDR3 runs to 17 residues. Germline V CDR1 and CDR2: LGHDT, YNNKEL (reference sequence). Where libraries were unsorted, they were derived from 2 million PBMCs stored at -80 degrees C. This sequence joins TRBV3-1 and TRBJ2-2; 10 bases match TRBD1. This clonotype originated in a woman aged 55-75 years with multiple sclerosis. The sequenced sample consisted of PBMCs. The CDR3 DNA is TGTGCCAGCAGCCAAGAATACGGGACAGGGGTCACCGGGGAGCTGTTTTTT. Its protein product is CASSQEYGTGVTGELFF.